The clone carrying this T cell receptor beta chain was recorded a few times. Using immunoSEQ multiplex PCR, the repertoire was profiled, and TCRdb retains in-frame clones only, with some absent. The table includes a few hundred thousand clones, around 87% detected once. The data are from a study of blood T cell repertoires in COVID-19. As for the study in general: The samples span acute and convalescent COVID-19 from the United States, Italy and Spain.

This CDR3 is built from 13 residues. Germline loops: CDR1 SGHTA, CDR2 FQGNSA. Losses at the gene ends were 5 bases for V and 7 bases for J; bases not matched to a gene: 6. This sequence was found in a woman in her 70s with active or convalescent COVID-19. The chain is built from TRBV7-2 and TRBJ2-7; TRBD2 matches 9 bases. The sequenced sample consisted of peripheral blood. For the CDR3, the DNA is TGTGCCAGCAGCCCAGTTCTAGCGGGGGAGCAGTACTTC. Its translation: CASSPVLAGEQYF.